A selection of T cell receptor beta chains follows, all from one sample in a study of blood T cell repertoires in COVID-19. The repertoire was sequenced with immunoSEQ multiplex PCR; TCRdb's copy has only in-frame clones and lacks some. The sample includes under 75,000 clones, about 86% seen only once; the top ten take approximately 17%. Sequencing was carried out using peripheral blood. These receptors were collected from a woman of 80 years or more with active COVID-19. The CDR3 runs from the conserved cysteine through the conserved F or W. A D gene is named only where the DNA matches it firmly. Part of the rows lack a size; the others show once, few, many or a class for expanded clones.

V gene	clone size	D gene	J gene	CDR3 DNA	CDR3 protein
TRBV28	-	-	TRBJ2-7	TGTGCCAGCAGTCGTCGGGACAACTACGAGCAGTACTTC	CASSRRDNYEQYF
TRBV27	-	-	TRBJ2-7	TGTGCCAGCAGACGCGCCGGGAGCTGGGCCTACGAGCAGTACTTC	CASRRAGSWAYEQYF
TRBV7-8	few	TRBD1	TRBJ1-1	TGTGCCAGCAGCTTCCAAGGACAGGGCACTGAAGCTTTCTTT	CASSFQGQGTEAFF
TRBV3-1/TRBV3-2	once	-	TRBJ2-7	TGTGCCAGCAGTCCCACCTGGCAGCGCAGTGGTGAGCAGTACTTC	CASSPTWQRSGEQYF
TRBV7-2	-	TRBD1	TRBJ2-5	TGTGCCAGCAGCCGGAGACAGGGCTTACAAGAGACCCAGTACTTC	CASSRRQGLQETQYF
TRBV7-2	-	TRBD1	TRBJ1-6	TGTGCCAGCAGCCCCTGGACAGGGGTTAATTCACCCCTCCACTTT	CASSPWTGVNSPLHF
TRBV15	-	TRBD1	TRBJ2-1	TGTGCCACCAGCAGAGCGGGACAGGGGTACAATGAGCAGTTCTTC	CATSRAGQGYNEQFF
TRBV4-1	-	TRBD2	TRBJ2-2	TGCGCCAGCAGCCAAGGGGTGGCGGGGGGGCCCACCGGGGAGCTGTTTTTT	CASSQGVAGGPTGELFF
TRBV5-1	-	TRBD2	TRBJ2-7	TGCGCCAGCAGCTTGGTCCCGGGACTAGTTGGCGAGCAGTACTTC	CASSLVPGLVGEQYF
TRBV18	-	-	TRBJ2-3	TGTGCCAGCTCACGAGGACTTGACGATACGCAGTATTTT	CASSRGLDDTQYF
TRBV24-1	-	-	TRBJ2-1	TGTGCCACCAGTGACCCCGAAACGGAGCCGAATGAGCAGTTCTTC	CATSDPETEPNEQFF
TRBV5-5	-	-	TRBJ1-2	TGTGCCAGCAGCTTGGCAGGGGTGGGGTCACTCGGCTACACCTTC	CASSLAGVGSLGYTF
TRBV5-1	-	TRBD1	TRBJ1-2	TGCGCCAGCAGCTGGGGGGACAGGGTAGGCGTTGGCTACACCTTC	CASSWGDRVGVGYTF
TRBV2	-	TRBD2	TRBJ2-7	TGTGCCAGCAGGGGAGGGCAGGCCTTCTCCTACGAGCAGTACTTC	CASRGGQAFSYEQYF
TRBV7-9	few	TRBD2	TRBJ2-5	TGTGCCAGCAGCGCTGGGCGGGGGGATCAAGAGACCCAGTACTTC	CASSAGRGDQETQYF
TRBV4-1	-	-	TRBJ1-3	TGCGCCAGCAGCCAAGCCGACTCATCTGGAAACACCATATATTTT	CASSQADSSGNTIYF
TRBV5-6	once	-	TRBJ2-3	TGTGCCAGCAGCTTGTTGGAGGGAACGACGCAGTATTTT	CASSLLEGTTQYF
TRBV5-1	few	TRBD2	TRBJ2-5	TGCGCCAGCAGCACCGGGACTAGCGGGGGGGCGCGGGAGACCCAGTACTTC	CASSTGTSGGARETQYF
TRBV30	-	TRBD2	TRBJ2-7	TGTGCCTGGAGTGTAAAACTAGCGGGGGTCTACGAGCAGTACTTC	CAWSVKLAGVYEQYF
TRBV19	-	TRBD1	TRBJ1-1	TGTGCCAGTAGTTACCGGGACAGAGACACTGAAGCTTTCTTT	CASSYRDRDTEAFF
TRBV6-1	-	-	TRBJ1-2	TGTGCCAGCAGTGAAGCCTGGACAGACTTCTATGGCTACACCTTC	CASSEAWTDFYGYTF
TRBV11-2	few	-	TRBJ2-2	TGTGCCAGCAGCTTAGGACGTGCGGGGGCCCACACCGGGGAGCTGTTTTTT	CASSLGRAGAHTGELFF
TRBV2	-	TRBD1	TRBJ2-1	TGTGCCAGCAGTGGAGAGGACAGGGTTTACAATGAGCAGTTCTTC	CASSGEDRVYNEQFF
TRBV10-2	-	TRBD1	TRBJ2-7	TGCGCCAGCAGTGAGCTGTGGACAGGGGCGCGGGAGCAGTACTTC	CASSELWTGAREQYF
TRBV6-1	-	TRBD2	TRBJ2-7	TGTGCCAGCAGTGAAGGGGAGCGGGGGGCCTACGAGCAGTACTTC	CASSEGERGAYEQYF
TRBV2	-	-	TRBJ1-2	TGTGCCAGCAGTGACACCCTCAGGGGTGGCTACACCTTC	CASSDTLRGGYTF
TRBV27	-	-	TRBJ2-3	TGTGCCAGCAGTAATCGCGGCGGGGCGGGTATAGATACGCAGTATTTT	CASSNRGGAGIDTQYF
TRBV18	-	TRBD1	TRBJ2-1	TGTGCCAGCTCACTAGGGACAGGGGGTCCCGGGGAGCAGTTCTTC	CASSLGTGGPGEQFF
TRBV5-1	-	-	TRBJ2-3	TGCGCCAGCAGCCCCGAGTTGGTCACAGATACGCAGTATTTT	CASSPELVTDTQYF
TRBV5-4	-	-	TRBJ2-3	TGTGCCAGCAGCTTGGGAGGATTTGGCACAGATACGCAGTATTTT	CASSLGGFGTDTQYF
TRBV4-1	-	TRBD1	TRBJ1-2	TGCGCCAGCAGCCAAGGAATAGGGGACAGGGCGAACTATGGCTACACCTTC	CASSQGIGDRANYGYTF
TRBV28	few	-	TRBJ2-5	TGTGCCAGCAGTTTATGGGACAGTGTGGGAGAGACCCAGTACTTC	CASSLWDSVGETQYF
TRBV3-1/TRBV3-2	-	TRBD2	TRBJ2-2	TGTGCCAGCAGCCAGGCATTAAGACTAGCAGGTTCCACCGGGGAGCTGTTTTTT	CASSQALRLAGSTGELFF
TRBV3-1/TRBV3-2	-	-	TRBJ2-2	TGTGCCAGCAGCCCTAGGGGTGGCACCGGGGAGCTGTTTTTT	CASSPRGGTGELFF
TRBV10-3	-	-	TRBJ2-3	TGTGCCATCAGCCCGACTAGGAGTTCCACAGATACGCAGTATTTT	CAISPTRSSTDTQYF
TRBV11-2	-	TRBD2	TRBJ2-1	TGTGCCAGCAGCCCGCGGGGGGCCGGTGAGCAGTTCTTC	CASSPRGAGEQFF
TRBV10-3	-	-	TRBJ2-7	TGTGCCATCAGTGAGTACGGGGACTCCTACGAGCAGTACTTC	CAISEYGDSYEQYF
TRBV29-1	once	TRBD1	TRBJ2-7	TGCAGCGTTGTTGATCCACAGGGGGCGCACTACGAGCAGTACTTC	CSVVDPQGAHYEQYF
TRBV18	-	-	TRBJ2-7	TGTGCCAGCTCACCAGGCGGGGGCTACTCCTACGAGCAGTACTTC	CASSPGGGYSYEQYF
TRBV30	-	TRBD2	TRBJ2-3	TGTGCCTGGAGTCGCGGTAGCGGGGGCACAGATACGCAGTATTTT	CAWSRGSGGTDTQYF
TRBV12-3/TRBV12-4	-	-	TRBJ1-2	TGTGCCAGCAGTTTGAACAGCTTCTATGGCTACACCTTC	CASSLNSFYGYTF
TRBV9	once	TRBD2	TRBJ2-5	TGTGCCAGCAGCGCGACTAGCGTTGGTGAGACCCAGTACTTC	CASSATSVGETQYF
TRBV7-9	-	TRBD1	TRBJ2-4	TGTGCCAGCAGCTTAACCATTGGACAGGGTCGCAAAAACATTCAGTACTTC	CASSLTIGQGRKNIQYF
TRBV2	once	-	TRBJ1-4	TGTGCCAGCAGGGAAGACGGTGAAAAACTGTTTTTT	CASREDGEKLFF
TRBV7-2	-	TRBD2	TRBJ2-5	TGTGCCAGCAGCCCTGGACTAGCGGGGAACCAAGAGACCCAGTACTTC	CASSPGLAGNQETQYF
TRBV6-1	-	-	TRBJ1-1	TGTGCCAGCAGTGAAACCCAGACATACACTGAAGCTTTCTTT	CASSETQTYTEAFF
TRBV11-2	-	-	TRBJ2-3	TGTGCCAGCAGCTTAGTTCGGGGAAGGTACACAGATACGCAGTATTTT	CASSLVRGRYTDTQYF
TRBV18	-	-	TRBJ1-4	TGTGCCAGCTCACCAGCGGCAACTAATGAAAAACTGTTTTTT	CASSPAATNEKLFF
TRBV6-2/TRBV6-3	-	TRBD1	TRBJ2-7	TGTGCCAGCAGTTACTGGGGACAGGGGCACTACGAGCAGTACTTC	CASSYWGQGHYEQYF
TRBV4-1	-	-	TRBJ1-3	TGCGCCAGCAGCCAAGACGTACGGGGGGGTAGTAACACCATATATTTT	CASSQDVRGGSNTIYF
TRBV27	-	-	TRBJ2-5	TGTGCCAGCAGGCGGGGAGGTTCGGAGACCCAGTACTTC	CASRRGGSETQYF
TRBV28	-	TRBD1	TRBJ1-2	TGTGCCAGCAGCCGACCGCAGGGGGCAACTAACTATGGCTACACCTTC	CASSRPQGATNYGYTF
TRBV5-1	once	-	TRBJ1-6	TGCGCCAGCAGCTTGGAGGGACATCGAGTCGATTCCCTCCACTTT	CASSLEGHRVDSLHF
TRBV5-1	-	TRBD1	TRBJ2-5	TGCGCCAGCAGCTTGGAGCCAAACAGGGGGCTGGGGGAGACCCAGTACTTC	CASSLEPNRGLGETQYF